One and the same sample provided the 27 T cell receptor beta chains below, sequenced in a study of a mutant IDH1 vaccine in newly diagnosed glioma. As for time point: week 23, last vaccination. One vaccine dose held 300 ug of mutant IDH1 20-mer peptide and came with topical imiquimod. Their target antigens are unknown. Repertoires were generated with immunoSEQ multiplex PCR, while TCRdb's copy carries only in-frame clones and drops some. The sample yields approximately 82,000 clones, around 85% seen once. The sequencing here drew on PBMCs, taken from a glioma patient whose treatment included an IDH1 peptide vaccine. Every receptor here comes from a man aged 30 to 45 with glioma. Some clones in this sample may be carry-over from other donors' samples.

The J gene is TRBJ2-7, the V gene TRBV29-1; D is possibly TRBD1 (7 bases). CDR1 and CDR2 from the germline V gene are SQVTM and ANQGSEA. Between the trimmed V and J ends, which lost 7 bases and 5 bases, there was a span of 18 bases. The CDR3 consists of 13 residues. The CDR3 region is CSGQGGIADEQYF. CDR3 sequence (DNA): TGCAGCGGCCAGGGGGGCATAGCCGACGAGCAGTACTTC.

This sequence joins TRBV5-5 and TRBJ1-4; TRBD1 matches 7 bases. CDR1 and CDR2 from the germline V gene are SGHKS and YYEKEE (reference sequence). This CDR3 spans 15 amino acids. V was clipped by 3 bases and J by 5 bases; unmatched bases: 7. CDR3 nucleotides: TGTGCCAGCAGCTGGGGGAAAGGGGGCAATGAAAAACTGTTTTTT. Translated: CASSWGKGGNEKLFF.

The rearrangement joins TRBV28 to TRBJ1-2; D is uncertain. The CDR3 contains 12 residues. Deletions cut 6 bases from V and 4 bases from J, with 9 bases between. CDR1 MDHEN and CDR2 SYDVKM come from the germline V gene. In nucleotides, the CDR3 is TGTGCCAGCAGGAATGAGATCTATGGCTACACCTTC. This sequence encodes CASRNEIYGYTF.

The chain couples TRBV11-2 to TRBJ2-7; 7 bases are shared with TRBD1. CDR1 is SGHAT, CDR2 FQNNGV, per germline. This CDR3 region has 14 residues. The ends lost 5 bases at V and 6 bases at J; junction bases unmatched: 10. The CDR3 sequence: CASSRQDRVSEQYF. CDR3 sequence (DNA): TGTGCCAGCAGCCGCCAAGACAGGGTTTCCGAGCAGTACTTC.

V is TRBV27 and J is TRBJ2-7, with D unresolved. The CDR3 covers 18 residues. Trimming took 5 bases from V and 0 from J, leaving 23 bases between them. Germline-derived CDR1 and CDR2 are MNHEY and SMNVEV (reference sequence). The DNA for the CDR3 is TGTGCCAGCAGTCCATTGAAAGGACGGTACCGTAGCTCCTACGAGCAGTACTTC. The encoded protein is CASSPLKGRYRSSYEQYF.

This clone was seen a single time. The V and J genes are TRBV28 and TRBJ1-4; 9 nucleotides match TRBD1. The CDR3 has 15 amino acids. Germline CDR1 is MDHEN and CDR2 is SYDVKM. The J segment lost 7 bases and the V segment lost 5 bases, leaving 8 bases of the junction unmatched. CDR3 protein: CASSGTDRGVEKLFF. CDR3 coding DNA: TGTGCCAGCAGTGGGACGGACAGGGGAGTTGAAAAACTGTTTTTT.

This chain connects TRBV9 to TRBJ2-1; D perhaps matches TRBD1 (5 bases). V lost 4 bases, J lost 0 bases, and 14 bases lay in between. The CDR3 spans 16 residues. Germline V gene lookup returns CDR1 SGDLS and CDR2 YYNGEE. The CDR3 bases are TGTGCCAGCAGCTATAGATTGGGGCCCTCCTACAATGAGCAGTTCTTC. This gives the protein CASSYRLGPSYNEQFF.

This clone was recorded a few times. The genes are TRBV28 and TRBJ1-5; 12 bases align to TRBD1. Per germline, CDR1 MDHEN and CDR2 SYDVKM. V lost 5 bases to trimming and J lost 4 bases; unmatched junction nucleotides: 12. There are 18 residues in the CDR3. CDR3 DNA: TGTGCCAGCAGTCGGGGACAGGGGGCGGGAGGGCTTAATCAGCCCCAGCATTTT. Encoded protein: CASSRGQGAGGLNQPQHF.

The chain joins TRBV10-1 to TRBJ2-1, with a tentative D call TRBD1 (6 bases). This CDR3 spans 15 amino acids. Germline V gene data show CDR1 as WNHNN and CDR2 as SYGVQD (reference sequence). Trimming cost V 0 bases and J 7 bases, with 13 bases left between them. The CDR3 DNA is TGCGCCAGCAGTGAGTCGGTGGCAGGGGAGAATGAGCAGTTCTTC. It codes for CASSESVAGENEQFF.

This chain links TRBV9 with TRBJ2-1; 12 bases align to TRBD2. This CDR3 has 15 residues. Losses at the gene ends were 3 bases for V and 5 bases for J; bases not matched to a gene: 3. Germline V gene data show CDR1 as SGDLS and CDR2 as YYNGEE. CDR3 region: CASSATSGGNNEQFF. In nucleotides, the CDR3 is TGTGCCAGCAGCGCTACTAGCGGGGGGAACAATGAGCAGTTCTTC.

This clone was seen only once. The chain carries TRBV2 and TRBJ1-5; D unclear. The germline CDR1 and CDR2 sequences are SNHLY and FYNNEI. The ends were cut back, 0 bases at V and 6 bases at J, with 3 bases in the middle. The CDR3 is 12 residues long. The CDR3 nucleotides are TGTGCCAGCAGTGAAGCCCGTCAGCCCCAGCATTTT. It is translated as CASSEARQPQHF.

The chain combines TRBV6-1 with TRBJ1-1; no reliable D call. Per germline, CDR1 MNHNS and CDR2 SASEGT. There are 13 residues in the CDR3. V lost 11 bases to trimming and J lost 5 bases, with 18 bases between them. CDR3 loop: CAGSRLVGTEAFF. Written as DNA, the CDR3 is TGTGCCGGCTCACGACTGGTGGGGACTGAAGCTTTCTTT.

The chain joins TRBV19 to TRBJ2-7, with 10 nucleotides matching TRBD1. This CDR3 comprises 15 residues. Trimming at V came to 1 base and at J to 6 bases, leaving 6 bases not matched to a gene. Germline V gives CDR1 LNHDA, CDR2 SQIVND (reference sequence). The CDR3 DNA follows: TGTGCCAGTAGTATAGCGGGGACAGGGGCTGGCGAGCAGTACTTC. Residues: CASSIAGTGAGEQYF.

For the CDR3, the DNA is TGTGCCAGCAGCCAAGATCGGGTGTCTGGAAACACCATATATTTT. This encodes CASSQDRVSGNTIYF. The rearrangement links TRBV4-2 to TRBJ1-3, with D hard to call. The CDR3 is made up of 15 amino acids. In germline, CDR1 is LGHNA, CDR2 YNFKEQ. V lost 0 bases and J 1 base, leaving 7 bases between the germline ends.

This clone is a singleton in its sample. This chain joins TRBV19 and TRBJ1-2; D gene ambiguous. Trimming removed 3 bases at V and 0 bases at J, with 20 bases between. The germline V gene encodes CDR1 LNHDA and CDR2 SQIVND (reference sequence). The CDR3 totals 18 residues. This CDR3 reads CASSIGGHLRLPNYGYTF. The CDR3 nucleotides are TGTGCCAGTAGTATTGGCGGCCACCTCCGACTGCCTAACTATGGCTACACCTTC.

This chain joins TRBV28 and TRBJ1-2; TRBD1 aligns across 7 bases. This CDR3 is built from 16 residues. In germline, CDR1 is MDHEN, CDR2 SYDVKM. J gave up 4 bases and V 6 bases, and 14 bases lay outside the gene matches. CDR3: CASSLVAGGRIYGYTF. The CDR3 DNA follows: TGTGCCAGCAGCCTCGTTGCAGGGGGAAGAATCTATGGCTACACCTTC.

This rearrangement joins TRBV2 to TRBJ1-6; D unclear. V dropped 9 bases and J dropped 7 bases, with 13 bases sitting between them. The CDR3 is 13 residues long. Germline loops: CDR1 SNHLY, CDR2 FYNNEI. The CDR3 protein is CASPGRLNSPLHF. The CDR3 DNA is TGTGCCAGTCCAGGACGGTTAAATTCACCCCTCCACTTT.

The J gene is TRBJ2-7, the V gene TRBV15, with D perhaps matching TRBD2 (5 bases). Germline loops: CDR1 LNHNV, CDR2 YYDKDF (reference sequence). V was cut by 0 bases and J by 5 bases, with 11 bases left in between. The CDR3 is 14 amino acids. CDR3 protein: CATSRDPDSDEQYF. Here the CDR3 DNA reads TGTGCCACCAGCAGAGATCCGGACTCGGACGAGCAGTACTTC.

The chain recombines TRBV19 with TRBJ1-1; D not certain. Trimming left V 3 bases short and J 3 bases short, with 14 bases between. This CDR3 comprises 15 residues. Germline-derived CDR1 and CDR2 are LNHDA and SQIVND (reference sequence). Here the CDR3 reads CASSIGVRLDTEAFF. CDR3 nucleotide sequence: TGTGCCAGTAGTATTGGTGTCAGACTAGACACTGAAGCTTTCTTT.

This chain uses TRBV29-1 with TRBJ1-1; D is ambiguous. V was clipped by 0 bases and J by 4 bases, with 12 bases between them. This CDR3 contains 14 residues. Germline CDR1 is SQVTM and CDR2 is ANQGSEA. The CDR3 sequence: CSVEDLRVSTEAFF. CDR3 coding DNA: TGCAGCGTTGAAGATCTTAGGGTGAGCACTGAAGCTTTCTTT.

The V call is TRBV7-4, the J call TRBJ1-4, with unresolved D. This CDR3 region has 14 residues. Trimming took 3 bases from V and 0 from J, leaving 5 bases between them. Germline CDR1 SGHVT, CDR2 SQSDAQ. Written as DNA, the CDR3 is TGTGCCAGCAGCTTTTTAGCAACTAATGAAAAACTGTTTTTT. It translates to CASSFLATNEKLFF. Complete variable domain (other parts from reference TRBV7-4 and TRBJ1-4): GAGVSQSPRYKVAKRGRDVALRCDSISGHVTLYWYRQTLGQGSEVLTYSQSDAQRDKSGRPSGRFSAERPERSVSTLKIQRTEQGDSAVYLCASSFLATNEKLFFGSGTQLSVL.

The rearrangement links TRBV6-5 to TRBJ2-2, with 9 bases matching TRBD1. Germline-derived CDR1 and CDR2 are MNHEY and SVGAGI. The V segment lost 9 bases and the J segment 6 bases; nucleotides outside the gene matches: 8. CDR3 size: 14 residues. This CDR3 is CASCEDRGSGELFF. CDR3 nucleotides: TGTGCCAGTTGCGAAGACAGGGGGTCCGGGGAGCTGTTTTTT.

This rearrangement joins TRBV9 to TRBJ2-3; no firm D call. The CDR3 covers 13 residues. Per the germline V gene, CDR1 is SGDLS and CDR2 is YYNGEE. The V and J ends lost 3 bases and 3 bases respectively, with 8 bases between them. The CDR3 bases are TGTGCCAGCAGCGGAGGCTCTACAGATACGCAGTATTTT. As protein: CASSGGSTDTQYF.

This clone has just one count. The chain combines TRBV5-5 with TRBJ2-5; D not certain. Germline V gives CDR1 SGHKS, CDR2 YYEKEE (reference sequence). The CDR3 covers 13 residues. The ends were cut back, 0 bases at V and 3 bases at J, with 6 bases in the middle. CDR3 in DNA: TGTGCCAGCAGCTTGGAACCGAAAGAGACCCAGTACTTC. This gives the protein CASSLEPKETQYF.

The CDR3 loop is CASSLNPGTGKRETQYF. In DNA, the CDR3 is TGTGCCAGCAGTCTTAACCCCGGGACAGGGAAGAGGGAGACCCAGTACTTC. The chain links TRBV7-9 to TRBJ2-5; 9 bases align to TRBD1. V lost 6 bases and J lost 5; bases outside the gene matches: 16. CDR1 and CDR2 from the germline V gene are SEHNR and FQNEAQ (reference sequence). The CDR3 loop spans 17 amino acids.

CDR3 loop: CASSWEFKNTEAFF. The CDR3 DNA is TGCGCCAGCAGCTGGGAATTCAAGAACACTGAAGCTTTCTTT. The chain carries TRBV5-1 and TRBJ1-1, with D hard to call. V was cut by 3 bases and J by 1 base, with 10 bases left in between. This CDR3 comprises 14 residues. In germline, CDR1 is SGHRS, CDR2 YFSETQ. Full variable domain (rest looked up from reference TRBV5-1 and TRBJ1-1): KAGVTQTPRYLIKTRGQQVTLSCSPISGHRSVSWYQQTPGQGLQFLFEYFSETQRNKGNFPGRFSGRQFSNSRSEMNVSTLELGDSALYLCASSWEFKNTEAFFGQGTRLTVV.

This clone was counted only a few times. The CDR3 DNA reads TGTGCCAGCAGCCCGGGGACAGGCCCCGGGGAGCTGTTTTTT. Amino acid sequence: CASSPGTGPGELFF. The chain employs TRBV9 and TRBJ2-2; 8 bases map to TRBD1. The CDR3 covers 14 residues. Germline CDR1 is SGDLS and CDR2 is YYNGEE. The junction had 5 bases not matched to a gene; V was cut back by 4 bases and J by 6 bases. The full variable domain, in which reference TRBV9 and TRBJ2-2 provide the parts outside the CDR3, is DSGVTQTPKHLITATGQRVTLRCSPRSGDLSVYWYQQSLDQGLQFLIQYYNGEERAKGNILERFSAQQFPDLHSELNLSSLELGDSALYFCASSPGTGPGELFFGEGSRLTVL.